This T cell receptor (beta chain) emerged from a study of siplizumab effects on memory and regulatory T cells. Produced via immunoSEQ multiplex PCR; TCRdb's table is partial and in-frame only. Among about 63,000 clones listed, less than 90% were seen once. Study-level findings and limits: Mappable CD4+ clones that were alloreactive averaged around 70% Treg-derived with siplizumab versus 25% to 30% in controls.

Notes on this clone: Its antigen is not known.

V lost 1 base to trimming and J lost 4 bases, with 5 bases between them. From germline, CDR1 is MNHNS and CDR2 SASEGT. This CDR3 spans 13 amino acids. Sequencing was done on a sample of memory CD4+ T cells sorted from blood. This TCR came from a human donor in good health. J is TRBJ1-3 and V is TRBV6-1, with D unclear. CDR3 residues: CASSEERGNTIYF. As DNA, the CDR3 is TGTGCCAGCAGTGAAGAACGAGGAAACACCATATATTTT.